The 18 T cell receptor beta chains given below trace back to one sample, sequenced in a study of early T cells in non-severe SARS-CoV-2 infection (dated by TCRdb to the early 2020s). The method was 5' RACE. This sample was sequenced with a NextSeq 500. Using fastp at Q25 and MiXCR, TCRdb reprocessed the public reads and kept productive beta chains. One record per CDR3 amino acid sequence lists the most common genes and DNA. Here the sample has about 77,000 distinct CDR3 sequences; roughly 4.7% occur a single time. 6.5% to 8% of the sample is in the top ten clones. The sample was whole blood, taken at baseline. Receptor source: an adult who was a healthcare worker with PCR-confirmed SARS-CoV-2 infection or an uninfected control (not recorded which).

The chain employs TRBV11-2 and TRBJ2-3, with a tentative D call TRBD1 (6 bases). The CDR3 runs to 14 residues. Germline CDR1 reads SGHAT; CDR2 reads FQNNGV. Trimming pared 3 bases from V and 7 bases from J, leaving 14 bases between. The CDR3 sequence: CASSFSQGSNTQYF. CDR3 DNA: TGTGCCAGCAGCTTTTCGCAGGGGTCAAATACGCAGTATTTT.

This clonotype was seen more than once but under ten times. V is TRBV6-5 and J is TRBJ2-7, with TRBD1 matching over 7 bases. V lost 7 bases and J lost 1; bases outside the gene matches: 10. Germline V lookup: CDR1 MNHEY, CDR2 SVGAGI. This CDR3 spans 15 amino acids. Here the CDR3 DNA reads TGTGCCAGCACCCCCGGGACAGCGGAATCCTACGAGCAGTACTTC. Its translation: CASTPGTAESYEQYF.

Many counts were recorded for this clonotype. The rearrangement uses TRBV7-6 and TRBJ2-1; D possibly corresponds to TRBD2 (6 bases). CDR1 is SGHVS and CDR2 is FNYEAQ in the germline V gene. With 3 bases removed from V and 3 bases from J, the gap between germline ends came to 9 bases. This CDR3 is built from 14 residues. DNA of the CDR3: TGTGCCAGCAGCTTCGGGACTGGCTACAATGAGCAGTTCTTC. This gives the protein CASSFGTGYNEQFF.

This clonotype has ten or more counts. The chain has TRBV5-1 and TRBJ1-2; D perhaps matches TRBD1 (5 bases). The ends were cut back, 4 bases at V and 3 bases at J, with 13 bases in the middle. The CDR3 has 14 residues. Germline CDR1 and CDR2: SGHRS and YFSETQ. DNA for the CDR3: TGCGCCAGCAGCATGACCGGGACGGACTATGGCTACACCTTC. This codes for CASSMTGTDYGYTF.

V is TRBV6-5 and J is TRBJ2-7; D unclear. Germline V gene sequence: CDR1 MNHEY, CDR2 SVGAGI. CDR3 length: 13 amino acids. The ends were cut back, 0 bases at V and 3 bases at J, with 6 bases in the middle. The CDR3 DNA is TGTGCCAGCAGTTACTCGCAAGTCTACGAGCAGTACTTC. Amino acids: CASSYSQVYEQYF.

This clonotype was observed at least ten times. This chain joins TRBV23-1 and TRBJ1-1; a weak D match, TRBD1 (6 bases). TRBV23-1 is marked as an open reading frame, function uncertain. This CDR3 is built from 14 residues. V lost 4 bases to trimming and J lost 0 bases, with 9 bases between them. The CDR3 sequence: CASSRQALNTEAFF. The DNA of the CDR3 is TGCGCCAGCAGTCGACAGGCGCTGAACACTGAAGCTTTCTTT.

The sample holds many counts of this clonotype. The CDR3 nucleotides are TGTGCCAGTAGACTAGCGGGAGTAGCGGGGGCCAACGTCCTGACTTTC. This encodes CASRLAGVAGANVLTF. The chain carries TRBV19 and TRBJ2-6; 11 bases are a match to TRBD2. The CDR3 is 16 residues long. V lost 6 bases, J lost 4 bases, and 5 bases stayed unmatched. Germline CDR1 is LNHDA and CDR2 is SQIVND (reference sequence).

The V call is TRBV27, the J call TRBJ1-1; possibly TRBD1 for D (5 bases). This CDR3 is built from 17 residues. V was pared by 3 bases and J by 0 bases, with 17 bases between. Germline CDR1 reads MNHEY; CDR2 reads SMNVEV (reference sequence). The CDR3 loop reads CASSFRTPRQLNTEAFF. CDR3 nucleotides: TGTGCCAGCAGTTTTAGGACACCCCGTCAACTGAACACTGAAGCTTTCTTT.

This clonotype was recorded at least ten times. This sequence joins TRBV5-1 and TRBJ2-5; 7 positions match TRBD1. Trimming at V came to 2 bases and at J to 4 bases, leaving 11 bases not matched to a gene. The CDR3 totals 16 residues. CDR1 is SGHRS, CDR2 YFSETQ, per germline. CDR3 in amino acids: CASSFGVIGGAETQYF. The CDR3, as DNA: TGCGCCAGCAGCTTTGGTGTAATAGGGGGCGCAGAGACCCAGTACTTC. Drawing the rest from reference TRBV5-1 and TRBJ2-5, the complete variable domain is KAGVTQTPRYLIKTRGQQVTLSCSPISGHRSVSWYQQTPGQGLQFLFEYFSETQRNKGNFPGRFSGRQFSNSRSEMNVSTLELGDSALYLCASSFGVIGGAETQYFGPGTRLLVL.

This chain links TRBV3-1 with TRBJ2-1, with TRBD1 matching over 8 bases. J gave up 6 bases and V 3 bases, and 10 bases lay outside the gene matches. This CDR3 is built from 16 residues. Germline CDR1 and CDR2: LGHDT and YNNKEL (reference sequence). In DNA, the CDR3 is TGTGCCAGCAGCCATAATGACAGGGGATCTCTCAATGAGCAGTTCTTC. Its protein is CASSHNDRGSLNEQFF.

This clonotype has a handful of counts. This chain uses TRBV11-2 with TRBJ2-1; D not resolved. With 4 bases removed from V and 0 bases from J, the gap between germline ends came to 16 bases. CDR1 is SGHAT and CDR2 is FQNNGV in the germline V gene. The CDR3 has 17 residues. The CDR3 here is CASSSPPRISSYNEQFF. CDR3 nucleotides: TGTGCCAGCAGCTCACCCCCGCGGATTTCCTCCTACAATGAGCAGTTCTTC.

This clonotype was detected only a few times. The chain is built from TRBV28 and TRBJ2-7; TRBD1 or TRBD2 may be the D gene (5 bases each). This CDR3 contains 13 residues. The germline V gene encodes CDR1 MDHEN and CDR2 SYDVKM. Trimming stripped 2 bases from V and 6 bases from J, with 11 bases between. The CDR3 DNA follows: TGTGCCAGCAGTTTAACGGCGAGGGGCGAGCAGTACTTC. Protein sequence: CASSLTARGEQYF.

The chain links TRBV6-5 to TRBJ1-1; the match to TRBD1 covers 10 bases. Germline assignment: CDR1 MNHEY and CDR2 SVGAGI. The V and J ends lost 8 bases and 5 bases, in that order; junction bases with no gene match: 8. The CDR3 is 14 residues long. CDR3 DNA: TGTGCCAGCGAAAGCGACAGGGGGCATACTGAAGCTTTCTTT. Protein sequence: CASESDRGHTEAFF.

This chain connects TRBV7-9 to TRBJ2-3; TRBD2 matches 9 bases. The V segment lost 0 bases and the J segment 7 bases; nucleotides outside the gene matches: 11. Germline V gene lookup returns CDR1 SEHNR and CDR2 FQNEAQ (reference sequence). The CDR3 sequence is 17 residues long. The chain's CDR3 is CASSLAIRLADNYTQYF. DNA for the CDR3: TGTGCCAGCAGCTTAGCGATTAGACTAGCGGATAACTATACGCAGTATTTT.

The sample holds many counts of this clonotype. The genes are TRBV7-6 and TRBJ2-7; D not resolved. V was cut by 5 bases and J by 2 bases, with 13 bases left in between. This CDR3 has 14 amino acids. The germline gives CDR1 SGHVS, CDR2 FNYEAQ. The CDR3: CASSARNSPYEQYF. In nucleotides, the CDR3 is TGTGCCAGCAGCGCGCGGAACAGCCCCTACGAGCAGTACTTC. Full variable domain (remainder filled in from reference TRBV7-6 and TRBJ2-7): GAGVSQSPRYKVTKRGQDVALRCDPISGHVSLYWYRQALGQGPEFLTYFNYEAQQDKSGLPNDRFSAERPEGSISTLTIQRTEQRDSAMYRCASSARNSPYEQYFGPGTRLTVT.

This clonotype was counted many times. The CDR3 is CASTLDRENSPLHF. CDR3 nucleotides: TGTGCCAGCACCTTAGACAGGGAAAATTCACCCCTCCACTTT. This sequence joins TRBV6-6 and TRBJ1-6, with TRBD1 matching over 7 bases. CDR1 is MNHNY, CDR2 SVGAGI, per germline (reference sequence). The CDR3 is made up of 14 amino acids. V lost 7 bases to trimming and J lost 7 bases; unmatched junction nucleotides: 7.

The V call is TRBV6-5, the J call TRBJ1-3; no definite D call. V was pared by 4 bases and J by 2 bases, with 12 bases between. The CDR3 contains 15 residues. Germline CDR1 and CDR2: MNHEY and SVGAGI. CDR3 residues: CASSFLGATGNTIYF. The CDR3 nucleotides are TGTGCCAGCAGTTTCCTAGGAGCTACTGGAAACACCATATATTTT.

This clonotype has at least ten counts. CDR3 amino acids: CASRTGGGAKNIQYF. DNA for the CDR3: TGTGCCAGCAGGACAGGGGGTGGTGCCAAAAACATTCAGTACTTC. This chain connects TRBV28 to TRBJ2-4; 9 nucleotides agree with TRBD1. The CDR3 covers 15 residues. V trimming: 6 bases; J trimming: 1 base; junction bases outside the gene matches: 4. In germline, CDR1 is MDHEN, CDR2 SYDVKM.